The 15 T cell receptor beta chains below come from one sample, sequenced in a study of shared clonotypes between healthy human individuals. Sequencing was performed with immunoSEQ multiplex PCR; in TCRdb, only in-frame clones are kept and a portion is missing. The table lists roughly 500,000 clones, 81% of them singletons. Sample: PBMCs. Every receptor here comes from a woman in her thirties or forties in good health. Some clones in this sample may be carry-over from other donors' samples.

The genes are TRBV7-2 and TRBJ1-2, with D perhaps TRBD1 (5 bases). This CDR3 comprises 13 residues. V was shortened by 3 bases and J by 4 bases, with 9 bases between the two germline ends. CDR1 is SGHTA and CDR2 is FQGNSA in the germline V gene. DNA of the CDR3: TGTGCCAGCAGCTTCCGGGACGGCTATGGCTACACCTTC. Its protein is CASSFRDGYGYTF. The full variable domain, rest sourced from reference TRBV7-2 and TRBJ1-2, is GAGVSQSPSNKVTEKGKDVELRCDPISGHTALYWYRQSLGQGLEFLIYFQGNSAPDKSGLPSDRFSAERTGGSVSTLTIQRTQQEDSAVYLCASSFRDGYGYTFGSGTRLTVV.

The rearrangement uses TRBV5-4 and TRBJ2-7; perhaps TRBD2 as D (5 bases). The V and J ends lost 4 bases and 5 bases respectively, with 13 bases between them. The CDR3 spans 13 residues. Germline loops: CDR1 SGHNT, CDR2 YYREEE (reference sequence). CDR3 bases: TGTGCCAGCAGCCGTGACTATCTCCACGAGCAGTACTTC. Translation gives CASSRDYLHEQYF. Based on the CDR3 plus reference TRBV5-4 and TRBJ2-7, the full variable domain is ETGVTQSPTHLIKTRGQQVTLRCSSQSGHNTVSWYQQALGQGPQFIFQYYREEENGRGNFPPRFSGLQFPNYSSELNVNALELDDSALYLCASSRDYLHEQYFGPGTRLTVT.

V is TRBV10-3 and J is TRBJ1-1, with 8 bases matching TRBD1. CDR1 is ENHRY, CDR2 SYGVKD, per germline. V was pared by 3 bases and J by 4 bases, with 4 bases of the junction left unmatched. This CDR3 contains 14 residues. The CDR3 loop is CAISDQDRVTEAFF. Written as DNA, the CDR3 is TGTGCCATCAGTGACCAGGACAGGGTCACTGAAGCTTTCTTT.

This clone was seen only a few times. The chain joins TRBV6-1 to TRBJ1-1; the match to TRBD1 covers 8 bases. The CDR3 totals 14 residues. The germline V gene encodes CDR1 MNHNS and CDR2 SASEGT. The trim removed 6 bases at V and 7 bases at J, leaving 10 bases unmatched. This CDR3 is CASRPSGQGREAFF. Written as DNA, the CDR3 is TGTGCCAGCAGGCCATCCGGACAGGGCCGTGAAGCTTTCTTT.

As regards this clone: The sample carries other DNA sequences with the same CDR3. This sequence joins TRBV7-6 and TRBJ2-7, with a possible D match to TRBD2 (5 bases). The CDR3 covers 15 residues. V lost 1 base to trimming and J lost 0 bases, with 10 bases between them. The germline CDR1 and CDR2 sequences are SGHVS and FNYEAQ. The CDR3 DNA sequence: TGTGCCAGCAGCTTAGGGGCGGGTAGCTCCTACGAGCAGTACTTC. This encodes CASSLGAGSSYEQYF.

V and J are TRBV14 and TRBJ2-7, with 8 bases aligning to TRBD1. Germline-derived CDR1 and CDR2 are SGHDN and FVKESK. After removal of 4 bases from V and 3 bases from J, the junction contained 8 bases not matched to a gene. The CDR3 sequence is 15 residues long. The CDR3 DNA is TGTGCCAGCAGCCTCCGACAGGGGATTCTCTACGAGCAGTACTTC. Amino acids: CASSLRQGILYEQYF. Together with reference TRBV14 and TRBJ2-7, the CDR3 gives the full variable domain: EAGVTQFPSHSVIEKGQTVTLRCDPISGHDNLYWYRRVMGKEIKFLLHFVKESKQDESGMPNNRFLAERTGGTYSTLKVQPAELEDSGVYFCASSLRQGILYEQYFGPGTRLTVT.

Points on this clone: This likely reflects a read error, since a far larger clone is one base away. Additional DNA sequences in this sample encode the identical CDR3. The chain couples TRBV21-1 to TRBJ2-7; the table's D call of TRBD1 was not tested on the DNA. TRBV21-1 is a known pseudogene. This CDR3 region has 14 residues. CDR3 DNA: TGCGCCAGCAGCATCTACAGGGTTTGGGCTGAGCAGTACTTC. This sequence encodes CASSIYRVWAEQYF.

This clone was seen many times. The same CDR3 arises from other DNA sequences in this sample as well. The chain joins TRBV6-1 to TRBJ1-2; 7 bases are shared with TRBD1. The germline V gene has CDR1 MNHNS and CDR2 SASEGT. The CDR3 runs 15 residues. V shed 6 bases and J 4 bases; nucleotides not matched to a gene: 11. The CDR3 coding sequence is TGTGCCAGCAGAACTTTTTTCTGGGACAGCTATGGCTACACCTTC. Amino acid sequence: CASRTFFWDSYGYTF.

Turning to this clone: The likely explanation is a read error, given a far larger clone one base away. V gene TRBV4-3 combines with J gene TRBJ1-5; TRBD1 is a possible D gene (6 bases). This CDR3 spans 16 amino acids. Germline CDR1 reads LGHNA; CDR2 reads YSLEER. Trimming took 0 bases from V and 3 from J, leaving 12 bases between them. As DNA, the CDR3 is TGCGCCAGCAGCCAAGATCTGAGACAGGACAATCAGCCCCAGCATTTT. It encodes CASSQDLRQDNQPQHF.

The chain recombines TRBV9 with TRBJ2-1; 7 nucleotides align to TRBD2. With V trimmed by 4 bases and J by 6 bases, 7 bases remained unmatched. The germline V gene encodes CDR1 SGDLS and CDR2 YYNGEE. The CDR3 consists of 14 residues. The CDR3 DNA sequence: TGTGCCAGCAGCAATCGACTAGCTGGCAATGAGCAGTTCTTC. This encodes CASSNRLAGNEQFF.

A note on this clone: A read error is likely here: a far larger clone is one base away. The chain links TRBV6-5 to TRBJ2-6; D is unclear. The V end lost 11 bases, the J end lost 0 bases, and 14 bases lay between the germline ends. The CDR3 is 15 amino acids. Germline lookup yields CDR1 MNHEY and CDR2 SVGAGI. CDR3 loop: CARTRSGSGANVLTF. The CDR3 DNA reads TGTGCCCGCACTCGGTCGGGCTCTGGGGCCAACGTCCTGACTTTC.

With respect to this clone: Given a far larger clone just one base away, this is likely a sequencing read error. J is TRBJ1-1 and V is TRBV7-9; no clear D gene. Between the trimmed V and J ends, which lost 8 bases and 4 bases, there was a span of 11 bases. The germline gives CDR1 SEHNR, CDR2 FQNEAQ (reference sequence). The CDR3 consists of 12 residues. The CDR3 here is CASGTGPTEAFF. CDR3 nucleotide sequence: TGTGCCAGCGGCACCGGACCCACTGAAGCTTTCTTT.

DNA for the CDR3: TGTGCCAGCAGCCCAAACCAGGGACTAGAGTCCTACAATGAGCAGTTCTTC. Amino acids: CASSPNQGLESYNEQFF. The chain combines TRBV4-2 with TRBJ2-1, with 8 bases aligning to TRBD2. J lost 1 base, V lost 4 bases, and 9 bases had no gene match. There are 17 residues in the CDR3. The V gene's germline CDR1 is LGHNA and CDR2 YNFKEQ.

The chain carries TRBV4-1 and TRBJ2-1; D remains unclear. V was cut by 1 base and J by 4 bases, with 14 bases left in between. This CDR3 is built from 16 residues. Germline V gives CDR1 MGHRA, CDR2 YSYEKL. The CDR3 protein is CASSQGPARQYNEQFF. In DNA, the CDR3 is TGCGCCAGCAGCCAAGGACCCGCGCGCCAGTACAATGAGCAGTTCTTC.

The gene calls are TRBV5-5 and TRBJ1-2, with a weak D call TRBD1 (6 bases). The CDR3 is 14 residues long. V dropped 4 bases and J dropped 4 bases, with 14 bases sitting between them. The germline CDR1 and CDR2 sequences are SGHKS and YYEKEE (reference sequence). The CDR3 DNA is TGTGCCAGCAGCGAGCCGGGCAGGGGCTATGGCTACACCTTC. It is translated as CASSEPGRGYGYTF.